This entry concerns a single TCR beta chain. This entry is derived from a study of neoadjuvant anti-PD-1 for oral cavity cancer. Libraries were prepared by immunoSEQ multiplex PCR; TCRdb keeps only in-frame clonotypes and omits some of them. The sample has 5,000 or so clones, 58% seen once. Germline V gene sequence: CDR1 SGHRS, CDR2 YFSETQ. The CDR3 contains 16 residues. V was pared by 2 bases and J by 2 bases, with 14 bases between. Stage II-IVA oral cavity squamous cell carcinoma was new and untreated by systemic or radiation therapy. This receptor was taken from a person between 40 and 85 years old with oral cavity squamous cell carcinoma. The chain carries TRBV5-1 and TRBJ2-4; weak D call: TRBD1 (6 bases). Sequenced here: tumor tissue, sampled before nivolumab (anti-PD-1) treatment. The CDR3 protein is CASSFASDRTKNIQYF. CDR3 coding DNA: TGCGCCAGCAGCTTTGCCTCCGACAGGACCAAAAACATTCAGTACTTC.